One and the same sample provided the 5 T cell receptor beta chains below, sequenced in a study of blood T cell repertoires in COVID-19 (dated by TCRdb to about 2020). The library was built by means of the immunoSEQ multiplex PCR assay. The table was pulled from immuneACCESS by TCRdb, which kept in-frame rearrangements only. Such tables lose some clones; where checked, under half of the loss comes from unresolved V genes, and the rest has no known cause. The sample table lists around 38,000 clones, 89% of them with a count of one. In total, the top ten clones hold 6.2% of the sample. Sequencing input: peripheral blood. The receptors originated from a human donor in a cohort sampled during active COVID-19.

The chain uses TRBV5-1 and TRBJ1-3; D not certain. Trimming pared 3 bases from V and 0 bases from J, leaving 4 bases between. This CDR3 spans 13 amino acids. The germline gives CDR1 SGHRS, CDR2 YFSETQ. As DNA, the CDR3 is TGCGCCAGCAGCTATAACTCTGGAAACACCATATATTTT. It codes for CASSYNSGNTIYF.

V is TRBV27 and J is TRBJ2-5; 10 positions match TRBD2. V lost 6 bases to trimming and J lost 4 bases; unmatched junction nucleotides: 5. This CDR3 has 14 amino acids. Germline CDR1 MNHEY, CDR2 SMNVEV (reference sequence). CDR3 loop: CASRPQRGGETQYF. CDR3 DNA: TGTGCCAGCAGGCCCCAGCGGGGGGGAGAGACCCAGTACTTC.

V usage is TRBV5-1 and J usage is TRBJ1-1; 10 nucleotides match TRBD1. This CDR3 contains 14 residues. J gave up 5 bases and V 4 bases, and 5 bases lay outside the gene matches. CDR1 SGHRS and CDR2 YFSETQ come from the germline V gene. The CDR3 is CASSQDRGLTEAFF. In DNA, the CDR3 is TGCGCCAGCAGCCAGGACAGGGGGTTGACTGAAGCTTTCTTT.

This CDR3 is CASSFTNTGELFF. CDR3 nucleotides: TGTGCCAGCAGTTTTACTAACACCGGGGAGCTGTTTTTT. The rearrangement links TRBV12-3 or TRBV12-4 to TRBJ2-2, with D uncertain. The V gene lost 3 bases and the J gene lost 2 bases, with 4 bases spanning the gap. The CDR3 is made up of 13 amino acids.

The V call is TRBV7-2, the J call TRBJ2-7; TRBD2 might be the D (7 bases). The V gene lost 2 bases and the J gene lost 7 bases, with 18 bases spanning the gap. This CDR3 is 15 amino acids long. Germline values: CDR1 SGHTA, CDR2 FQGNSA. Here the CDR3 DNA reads TGTGCCAGCAGCTTATGGGGGGGCGCCTTTCAAGAGCAGTACTTC. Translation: CASSLWGGAFQEQYF. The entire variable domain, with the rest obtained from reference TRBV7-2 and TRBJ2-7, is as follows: GAGVSQSPSNKVTEKGKDVELRCDPISGHTALYWYRQSLGQGLEFLIYFQGNSAPDKSGLPSDRFSAERTGGSVSTLTIQRTQQEDSAVYLCASSLWGGAFQEQYFGPGTRLTVT.